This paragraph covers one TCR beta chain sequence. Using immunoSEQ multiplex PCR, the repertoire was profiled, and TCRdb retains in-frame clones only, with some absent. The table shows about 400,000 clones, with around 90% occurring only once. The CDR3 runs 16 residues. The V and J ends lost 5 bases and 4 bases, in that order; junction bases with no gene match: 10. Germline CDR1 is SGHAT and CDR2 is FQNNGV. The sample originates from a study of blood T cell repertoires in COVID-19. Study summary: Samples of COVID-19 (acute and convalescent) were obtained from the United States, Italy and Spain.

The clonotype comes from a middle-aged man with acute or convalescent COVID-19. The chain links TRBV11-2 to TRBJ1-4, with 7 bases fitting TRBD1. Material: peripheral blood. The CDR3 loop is CASSPLGTANNEKLFF. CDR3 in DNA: TGTGCCAGCAGCCCGCTTGGGACAGCTAATAATGAAAAACTGTTTTTT.